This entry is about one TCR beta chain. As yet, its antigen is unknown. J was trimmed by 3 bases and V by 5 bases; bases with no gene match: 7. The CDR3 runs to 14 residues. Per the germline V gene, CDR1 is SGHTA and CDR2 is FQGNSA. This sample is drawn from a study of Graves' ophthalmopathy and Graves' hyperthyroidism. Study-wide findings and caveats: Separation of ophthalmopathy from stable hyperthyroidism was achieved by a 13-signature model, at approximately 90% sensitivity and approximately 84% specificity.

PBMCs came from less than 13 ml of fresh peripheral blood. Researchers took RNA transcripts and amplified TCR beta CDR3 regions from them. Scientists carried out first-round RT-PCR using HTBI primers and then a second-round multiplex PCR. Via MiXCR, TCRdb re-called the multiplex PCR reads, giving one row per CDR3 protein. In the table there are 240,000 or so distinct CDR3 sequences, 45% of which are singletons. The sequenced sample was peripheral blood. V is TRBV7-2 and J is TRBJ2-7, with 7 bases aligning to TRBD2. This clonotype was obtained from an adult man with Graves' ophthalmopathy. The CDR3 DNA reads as TGTGCCAGCAGCCAAGTGGCGGGGGACTACGAGCAGTACTTC. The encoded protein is CASSQVAGDYEQYF. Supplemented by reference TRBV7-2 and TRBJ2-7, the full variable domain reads GAGVSQSPSNKVTEKGKDVELRCDPISGHTALYWYRQSLGQGLEFLIYFQGNSAPDKSGLPSDRFSAERTGGSVSTLTIQRTQQEDSAVYLCASSQVAGDYEQYFGPGTRLTVT.